This T cell receptor beta chain derives from a study of a mutant IDH1 vaccine in newly diagnosed glioma. At the level of the study: Every participant had undergone radiotherapy, temozolomide, or both before, and most underwent both. General study points: Apparently, pseudoprogression bore no relation to changes among the top peripheral T cell clonotypes.

In the case of this clone: No antigen is known for it.

The CDR3 is 15 residues long. Germline CDR1 reads LNHDA; CDR2 reads SQIVND (reference sequence). The germline V and J ends were trimmed by 7 bases and 8 bases, with 21 bases remaining between them. Data came from immunoSEQ multiplex PCR; TCRdb stores just in-frame clones and leaves some out. Of 40,000 to 45,000 clones in the sample, roughly 84% were seen once. Stated time point: week 23, last vaccination. A 20-mer mutant IDH1 peptide at 300 ug was injected subcutaneously with topical imiquimod. This chain uses TRBV19 with TRBJ2-1, with unresolved D. This specimen consisted of PBMCs, obtained from a glioma patient whose treatment included an IDH1 peptide vaccine. The receptor comes from a woman aged 18-29 years with glioma. Some clones in this sample may be carry-over from other donors' samples. CDR3 protein: CASILPGSHSDEQFF. CDR3 bases: TGTGCCAGTATATTGCCGGGTTCCCACAGTGATGAGCAGTTCTTC.